Only a few counts were recorded for the clone carrying this TCR beta chain. This record belongs to a study of blood T cell repertoires in COVID-19. About the research overall: COVID-19 samples, acute and convalescent, were from the United States, Italy and Spain.

This CDR3 is 17 amino acids long. Trimming pared 2 bases from V and 3 bases from J, leaving 17 bases between. Germline V gives CDR1 MNHEY, CDR2 SVGEGT. Assay: immunoSEQ multiplex PCR; the TCRdb copy retains only in-frame clones and omits some. The sample lists 150,000 to 200,000 clones; roughly 85% were seen once. Material for sequencing was peripheral blood. The source of this sequence is a woman aged 80 or over with acute or convalescent COVID-19. The chain joins TRBV6-2 or TRBV6-3 to TRBJ1-5; a possible D gene is TRBD1 (6 bases). The CDR3 region is CASSYRVGRQDNQPQHF. In DNA form, the CDR3 reads TGTGCCAGCAGTTACCGGGTGGGACGACAGGACAATCAGCCCCAGCATTTT.